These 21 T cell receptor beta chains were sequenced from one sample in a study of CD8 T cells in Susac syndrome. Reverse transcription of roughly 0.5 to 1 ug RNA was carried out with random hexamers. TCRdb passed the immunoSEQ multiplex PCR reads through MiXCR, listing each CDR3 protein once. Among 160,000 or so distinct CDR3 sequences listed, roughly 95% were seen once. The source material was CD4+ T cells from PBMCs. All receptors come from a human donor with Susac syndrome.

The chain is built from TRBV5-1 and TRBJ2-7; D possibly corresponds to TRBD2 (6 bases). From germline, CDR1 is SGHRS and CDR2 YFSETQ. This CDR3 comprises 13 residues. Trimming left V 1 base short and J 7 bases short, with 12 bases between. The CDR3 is CASSLKSAGEQYF. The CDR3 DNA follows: TGCGCCAGCAGCTTGAAATCCGCGGGGGAGCAGTACTTC.

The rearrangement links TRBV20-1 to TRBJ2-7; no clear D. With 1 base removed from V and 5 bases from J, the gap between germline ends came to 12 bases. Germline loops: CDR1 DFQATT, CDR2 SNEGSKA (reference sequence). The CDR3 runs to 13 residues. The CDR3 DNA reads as TGCAGTGCTAGAGGGGCTAGATCCCACGAGCAGTACTTC. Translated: CSARGARSHEQYF.

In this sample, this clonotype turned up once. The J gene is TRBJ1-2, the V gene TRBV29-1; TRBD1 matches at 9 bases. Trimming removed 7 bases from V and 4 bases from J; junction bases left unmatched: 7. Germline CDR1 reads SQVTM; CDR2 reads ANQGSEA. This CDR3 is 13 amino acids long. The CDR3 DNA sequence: TGCAGCGCCGGGACAGGGACGAGCTATGGCTACACCTTC. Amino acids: CSAGTGTSYGYTF.

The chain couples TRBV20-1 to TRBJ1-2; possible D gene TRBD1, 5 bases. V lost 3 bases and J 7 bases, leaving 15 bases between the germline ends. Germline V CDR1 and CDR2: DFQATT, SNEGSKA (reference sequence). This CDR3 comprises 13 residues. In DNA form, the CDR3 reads TGCAGTGCTAGCCTGGGAGGGGTCCGTGGCTACACCTTC. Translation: CSASLGGVRGYTF.

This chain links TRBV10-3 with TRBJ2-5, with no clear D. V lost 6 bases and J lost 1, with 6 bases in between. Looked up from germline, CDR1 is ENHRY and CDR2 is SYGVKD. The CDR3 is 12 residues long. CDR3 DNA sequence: TGTGCCATCAGCCGGGTCCAAGAGACCCAGTACTTC. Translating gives CAISRVQETQYF.

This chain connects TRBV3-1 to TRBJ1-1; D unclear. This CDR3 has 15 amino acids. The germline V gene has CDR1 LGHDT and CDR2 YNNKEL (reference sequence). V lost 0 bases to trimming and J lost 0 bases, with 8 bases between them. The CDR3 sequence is CASSQDEEMNTEAFF. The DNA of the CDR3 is TGTGCCAGCAGCCAAGATGAGGAGATGAACACTGAAGCTTTCTTT. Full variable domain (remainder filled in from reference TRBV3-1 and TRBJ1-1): DTAVSQTPKYLVTQMGNDKSIKCEQNLGHDTMYWYKQDSKKFLKIMFSYNNKELIINETVPNRFSPKSPDKAHLNLHINSLELGDSAVYFCASSQDEEMNTEAFFGQGTRLTVV.

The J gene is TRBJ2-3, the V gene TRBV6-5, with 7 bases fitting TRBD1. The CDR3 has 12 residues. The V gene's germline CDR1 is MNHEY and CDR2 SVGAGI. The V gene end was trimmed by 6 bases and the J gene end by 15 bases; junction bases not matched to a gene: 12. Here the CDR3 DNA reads TGTGCCAGCAGGGGATCTACAGGGACAGTATATTTT. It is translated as CASRGSTGTVYF.

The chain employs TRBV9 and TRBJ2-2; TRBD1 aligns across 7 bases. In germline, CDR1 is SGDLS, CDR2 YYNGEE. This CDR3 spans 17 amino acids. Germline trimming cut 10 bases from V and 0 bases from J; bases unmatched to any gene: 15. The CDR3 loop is CAGTTRDSLPNTGELFF. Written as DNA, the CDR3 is TGTGCCGGCACCACCCGGGACAGTTTACCGAACACCGGGGAGCTGTTTTTT.

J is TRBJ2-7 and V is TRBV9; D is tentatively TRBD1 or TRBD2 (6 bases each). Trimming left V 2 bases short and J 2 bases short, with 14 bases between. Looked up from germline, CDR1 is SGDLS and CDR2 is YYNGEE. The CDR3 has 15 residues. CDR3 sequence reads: CASSVRDTEAYEQYF. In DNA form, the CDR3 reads TGTGCCAGCAGCGTGCGGGACACCGAGGCCTACGAGCAGTACTTC.

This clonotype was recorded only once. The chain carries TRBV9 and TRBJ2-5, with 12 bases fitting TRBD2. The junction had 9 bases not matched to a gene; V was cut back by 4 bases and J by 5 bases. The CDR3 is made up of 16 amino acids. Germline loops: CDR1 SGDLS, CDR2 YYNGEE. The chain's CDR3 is CASSSSGGAFKETQYF. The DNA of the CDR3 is TGTGCCAGCAGCTCTAGCGGGGGGGCCTTCAAGGAGACCCAGTACTTC.

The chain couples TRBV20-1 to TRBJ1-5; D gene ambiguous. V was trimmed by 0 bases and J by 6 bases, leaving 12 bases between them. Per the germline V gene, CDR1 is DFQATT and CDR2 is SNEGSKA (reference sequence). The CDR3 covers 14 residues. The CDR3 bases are TGCAGTGCTAGAGAGGTGGCCGTCACTCAGCCCCAGCATTTT. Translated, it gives CSAREVAVTQPQHF.

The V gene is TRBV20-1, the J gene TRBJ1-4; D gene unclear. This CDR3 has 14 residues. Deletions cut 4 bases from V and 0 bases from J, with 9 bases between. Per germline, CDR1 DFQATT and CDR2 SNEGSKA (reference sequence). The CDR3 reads CSAKLAATNEKLFF. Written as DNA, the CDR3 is TGCAGTGCTAAACTCGCCGCAACTAATGAAAAACTGTTTTTT.

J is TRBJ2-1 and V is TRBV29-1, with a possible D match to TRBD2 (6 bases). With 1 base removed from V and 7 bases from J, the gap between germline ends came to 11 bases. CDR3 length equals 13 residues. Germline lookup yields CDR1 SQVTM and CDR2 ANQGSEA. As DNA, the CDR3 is TGCAGCGTTGAAGGCGGAGGGTTGAATGAGCAGTTCTTC. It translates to CSVEGGGLNEQFF.

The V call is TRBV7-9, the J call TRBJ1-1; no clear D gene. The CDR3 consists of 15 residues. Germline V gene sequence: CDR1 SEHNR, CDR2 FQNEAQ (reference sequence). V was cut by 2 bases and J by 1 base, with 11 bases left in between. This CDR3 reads CASSLREVENTEAFF. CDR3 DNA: TGTGCCAGCAGCTTAAGGGAGGTAGAGAACACTGAAGCTTTCTTT.

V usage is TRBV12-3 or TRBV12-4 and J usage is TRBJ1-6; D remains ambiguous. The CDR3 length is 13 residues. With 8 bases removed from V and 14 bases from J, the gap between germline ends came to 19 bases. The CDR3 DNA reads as TGTGCCAGCCGATTCGGCGAAACGGTGACCCTCCACTTT. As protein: CASRFGETVTLHF.

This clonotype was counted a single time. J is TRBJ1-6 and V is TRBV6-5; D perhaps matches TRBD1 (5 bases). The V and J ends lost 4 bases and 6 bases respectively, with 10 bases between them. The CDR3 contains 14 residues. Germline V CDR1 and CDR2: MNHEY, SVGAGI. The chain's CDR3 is CASSSGTGNSPLHF. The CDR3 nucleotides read TGTGCCAGCAGTTCCGGGACGGGTAATTCACCCCTCCACTTT.

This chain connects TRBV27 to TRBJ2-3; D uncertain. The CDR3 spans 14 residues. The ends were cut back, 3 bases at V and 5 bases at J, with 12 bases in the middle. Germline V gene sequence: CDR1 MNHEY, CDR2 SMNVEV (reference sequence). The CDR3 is CASSFSVVRDTQYF. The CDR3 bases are TGTGCCAGCAGTTTCTCCGTGGTGCGAGATACGCAGTATTTT.

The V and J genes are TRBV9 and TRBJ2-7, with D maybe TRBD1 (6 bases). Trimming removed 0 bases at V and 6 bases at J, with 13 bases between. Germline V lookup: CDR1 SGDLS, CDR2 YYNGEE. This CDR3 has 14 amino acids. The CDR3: CASSVGSRGTEQYF. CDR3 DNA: TGTGCCAGCAGCGTAGGCTCCAGGGGAACCGAGCAGTACTTC.

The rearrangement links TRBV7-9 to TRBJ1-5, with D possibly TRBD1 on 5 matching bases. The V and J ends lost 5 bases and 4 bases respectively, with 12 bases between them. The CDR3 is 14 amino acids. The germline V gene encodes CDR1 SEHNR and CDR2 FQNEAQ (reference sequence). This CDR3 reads CASSRGTENQPQHF. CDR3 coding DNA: TGTGCCAGCAGCCGCGGGACTGAGAATCAGCCCCAGCATTTT.

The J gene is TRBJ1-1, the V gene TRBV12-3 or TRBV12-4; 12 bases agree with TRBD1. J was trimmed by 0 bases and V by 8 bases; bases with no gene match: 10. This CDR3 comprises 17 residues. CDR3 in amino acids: CASGLTGTGGMNTEAFF. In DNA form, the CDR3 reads TGTGCCAGCGGGCTAACCGGGACAGGGGGCATGAACACTGAAGCTTTCTTT.

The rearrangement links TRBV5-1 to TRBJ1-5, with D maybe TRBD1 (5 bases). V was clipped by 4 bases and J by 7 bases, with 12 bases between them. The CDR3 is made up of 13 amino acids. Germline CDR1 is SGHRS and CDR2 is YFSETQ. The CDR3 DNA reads TGCGCCAGCAGCCAAGGGACGGGGCAGCCCCAGCATTTT. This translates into CASSQGTGQPQHF.